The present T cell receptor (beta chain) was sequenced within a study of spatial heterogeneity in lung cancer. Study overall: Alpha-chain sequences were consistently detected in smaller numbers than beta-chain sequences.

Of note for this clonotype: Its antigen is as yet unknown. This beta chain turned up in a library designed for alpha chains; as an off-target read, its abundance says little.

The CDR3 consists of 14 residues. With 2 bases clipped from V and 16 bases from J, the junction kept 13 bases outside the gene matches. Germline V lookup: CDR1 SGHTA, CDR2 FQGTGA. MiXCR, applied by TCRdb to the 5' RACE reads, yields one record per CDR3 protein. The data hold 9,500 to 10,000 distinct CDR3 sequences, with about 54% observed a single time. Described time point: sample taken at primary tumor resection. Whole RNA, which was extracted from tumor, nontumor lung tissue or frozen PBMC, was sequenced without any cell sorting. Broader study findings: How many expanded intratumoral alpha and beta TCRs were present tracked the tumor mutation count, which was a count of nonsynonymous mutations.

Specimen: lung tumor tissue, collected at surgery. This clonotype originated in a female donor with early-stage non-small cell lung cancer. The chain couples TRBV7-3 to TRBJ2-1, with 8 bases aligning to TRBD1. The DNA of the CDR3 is TGTGCCAGCAGCTTAGCCAGGGCACAGGGGGGACTTTTCTTC. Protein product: CASSLARAQGGLFF.